The 10 T cell receptor beta chains in this list originate from one sample, sequenced in a study of cytomegalovirus exposure and HLA in healthy donors. The PCR contained 60 Vbeta and 13 Jbeta primers. Sequencing used immunoSEQ multiplex PCR; TCRdb keeps in-frame clones, though not all of them. The sample consists of around 150,000 clones, under 90% of them appearing once. The material sequenced was PBMCs. These receptors all come from a man between 18 and 35 years old in good health and CMV-seronegative.

In DNA form, the CDR3 reads TGTGCCAGCTCTACAAGTAGCGGGGAGGCCCTCTATGAGCAGTTCTTC. This sequence encodes CASSTSSGEALYEQFF. The chain uses TRBV18 and TRBJ2-1; 8 bases fit TRBD2. Trimming took 6 bases from V and 8 from J; bases not matched to a gene: 15. In germline, CDR1 is KGHSH, CDR2 LQKENI. This CDR3 is 16 amino acids long.

This chain connects TRBV19 to TRBJ2-7; the D gene is possibly TRBD2 (5 bases). In germline, CDR1 is LNHDA, CDR2 SQIVND (reference sequence). The CDR3 loop spans 15 amino acids. V was pared by 3 bases and J by 0 bases, with 12 bases between. The CDR3 here is CASSIAGSSSYEQYF. CDR3 coding DNA: TGTGCCAGTAGTATCGCGGGCAGCAGCTCCTACGAGCAGTACTTC.

The V gene is TRBV28, the J gene TRBJ2-7, with 12 bases identical to TRBD2. The CDR3 spans 15 residues. The germline CDR1 and CDR2 sequences are MDHEN and SYDVKM. V shed 5 bases and J 6 bases; nucleotides not matched to a gene: 8. CDR3 bases: TGTGCCAGCAGTACCCTGACTAGCGGGAGTTTCGAGCAGTACTTC. Translating it yields CASSTLTSGSFEQYF. The variable domain in full, with the rest retrieved from reference TRBV28 and TRBJ2-7, is DVKVTQSSRYLVKRTGEKVFLECVQDMDHENMFWYRQDPGLGLRLIYFSYDVKMKEKGDIPEGYSVSREKKERFSLILESASTNQTSMYLCASSTLTSGSFEQYFGPGTRLTVT.

This clone was seen a few times. This sequence joins TRBV7-9 and TRBJ2-7; TRBD2 agrees at 8 bases. Trimming took 1 base from V and 4 from J; bases not matched to a gene: 6. CDR1 SEHNR and CDR2 FQNEAQ come from the germline V gene (reference sequence). This CDR3 has 15 amino acids. The CDR3, as DNA: TGTGCCAGCAGCTTAGGGCCGAGCGGGGGTTACGAGCAGTACTTC. It specifies CASSLGPSGGYEQYF.

The chain employs TRBV19 and TRBJ1-1; no clear D. The V and J ends lost 6 bases and 0 bases respectively, with 8 bases between them. The germline CDR1 and CDR2 sequences are LNHDA and SQIVND (reference sequence). This CDR3 spans 13 amino acids. CDR3 sequence (DNA): TGTGCCAGTAGCACTACCTTGAACACTGAAGCTTTCTTT. This gives the protein CASSTTLNTEAFF.

This clone was detected a few times. This chain joins TRBV25-1 and TRBJ1-6; 7 nucleotides align to TRBD1. Trimming took 6 bases from V and 8 from J; bases not matched to a gene: 7. CDR1 is MGHDK and CDR2 is SYGVNS in the germline V gene. The CDR3 runs to 14 residues. The CDR3 sequence is CASRGQTLHSPLHF. DNA for the CDR3: TGTGCCAGCAGGGGACAGACCTTGCATTCACCCCTCCACTTT.

The chain employs TRBV7-6 and TRBJ1-5; D perhaps matches TRBD1 (5 bases). The CDR3 totals 15 residues. Per germline, CDR1 SGHVS and CDR2 FNYEAQ. V lost 5 bases and J lost 0, with 11 bases in between. CDR3 DNA: TGTGCCAGCAGCCAACAGGAATATAGCAATCAGCCCCAGCATTTT. Translating gives CASSQQEYSNQPQHF.

V and J are TRBV10-3 and TRBJ2-4, with 9 bases fitting TRBD1. There are 12 residues in the CDR3. With 10 bases clipped from V and 8 bases from J, the junction kept 6 bases outside the gene matches. CDR1 and CDR2 (germline): ENHRY, SYGVKD. The CDR3 here is CATGDREHIQYF. The CDR3 DNA sequence: TGTGCCACCGGGGACAGGGAACACATTCAGTACTTC.

This clone has only a few counts. The rearrangement joins TRBV30 to TRBJ1-1; tentatively, D is TRBD1 (6 bases). The CDR3 is made up of 13 amino acids. Germline-derived CDR1 and CDR2 are GTSNPN and SVGIG (reference sequence). V was trimmed by 3 bases and J by 4 bases, leaving 12 bases between them. Here the CDR3 reads CAWRQGRGTEAFF. The CDR3 bases are TGTGCCTGGAGACAGGGAAGGGGCACTGAAGCTTTCTTT.

The chain is built from TRBV5-1 and TRBJ2-5; D call uncertain. Germline CDR1 is SGHRS and CDR2 is YFSETQ. CDR3 length equals 15 residues. V shed 3 bases and J shed 4 bases, with 16 bases lying between them. This chain's CDR3 is CASSSEITLGETQYF. Written as DNA, the CDR3 is TGCGCCAGCAGCTCGGAGATTACGTTGGGAGAGACCCAGTACTTC. Variable domain in full (rest from reference TRBV5-1 and TRBJ2-5): KAGVTQTPRYLIKTRGQQVTLSCSPISGHRSVSWYQQTPGQGLQFLFEYFSETQRNKGNFPGRFSGRQFSNSRSEMNVSTLELGDSALYLCASSSEITLGETQYFGPGTRLLVL.